The clone carrying this TCR beta chain came up once. The CDR3 spans 15 residues. Trimming removed 3 bases at V and 7 bases at J, with 16 bases between. Reverse transcription used about 0.45 to 1 ug RNA and random hexamers. From the immunoSEQ multiplex PCR reads, TCRdb called clonotypes with MiXCR, one entry per CDR3 protein. The table records 350,000 to 550,000 distinct CDR3 sequences, 75% to 90% of them present only once. These data are taken from a study of CD8 T cells in Susac syndrome. V is TRBV12-3 or TRBV12-4 and J is TRBJ2-1; D is perhaps TRBD2 (5 bases). The origin of this receptor is a human donor with multiple sclerosis. Source material: CD8+ T cells from PBMCs. CDR3 sequence: CASSFFAGQGNEQFF. The DNA of the CDR3 is TGTGCCAGCAGTTTTTTTGCGGGCCAAGGGAATGAGCAGTTCTTC.